Listed below are T cell receptor beta chains from one sample, sequenced in a study of PD-L1 blockade in urothelial cancer. The data were produced by immunoSEQ multiplex PCR, yet TCRdb's version contains in-frame clones alone and is incomplete. The sample has about 51,000 clones, 75% to 90% seen once. This material consisted of PBMCs, taken around atezolizumab (anti-PD-L1) treatment. The receptors derive from a man aged 55 to 70 with urothelial cancer. CDR3s include the opening cysteine and the closing phenylalanine or tryptophan. The D gene is left open where the match is weak. For some rows the clone size is stated as once, few or many, or as a class when expanded; others skip it.

TRBJ2-2 TRBV6-5 NA NA CASSYGQRRTGELFF TGTGCCAGCAGTTACGGGCAGCGGCGGACCGGGGAGCTGTTTTTT
TRBJ2-7 TRBV28 NA TRBD2 CASSLIGGRLYEQYF TGTGCCAGCAGTTTAATTGGCGGGAGGTTATACGAGCAGTACTTC
TRBJ2-4 TRBV5-6 NA NA CASSLEPENIQYF TGTGCCAGCAGCTTGGAGCCGGAAAACATTCAGTACTTC
TRBJ2-5 TRBV7-8 once NA CASTFGGWLETQYF TGTGCCAGCACATTCGGGGGTTGGTTAGAGACCCAGTACTTC
TRBJ2-3 TRBV4-2 NA NA CASSQDGGGRAGGTDTQYF TGTGCCAGCAGCCAAGACGGGGGCGGGCGGGCGGGGGGCACAGATACGCAGTATTTT
TRBJ2-1 TRBV5-1 NA NA CASYSYNEQFF TGCGCCAGTTACTCCTACAATGAGCAGTTCTTC
TRBJ2-7 TRBV4-2 once NA CASSTLAKSYEQYF TGTGCCAGCAGCACCCTAGCGAAATCCTACGAGCAGTACTTC
TRBJ2-2 TRBV7-2 NA TRBD2 CASSFTSGTVNTGELFF TGTGCCAGCAGCTTCACTAGCGGGACAGTAAACACCGGGGAGCTGTTTTTT
TRBJ2-7 TRBV11-3 NA NA CASSLVGDLGQYF TGTGCCAGCAGCTTAGTAGGGGATCTTGGGCAGTACTTC
TRBJ2-3 TRBV5-1 once TRBD2 CASSGSGGSTDTQYF TGCGCCAGCAGCGGGAGCGGGGGGAGCACAGATACGCAGTATTTT
TRBJ1-5 TRBV2 few TRBD1 CASRGHRGPSNQPQHF TGTGCCAGCAGGGGACACAGGGGCCCTAGCAATCAGCCCCAGCATTTT
TRBJ2-7 TRBV5-5 once TRBD1 CASSPRTPGQGAGEQYF TGTGCCAGCAGCCCGCGGACTCCGGGACAGGGGGCAGGGGAGCAGTACTTC
TRBJ1-1 TRBV7-3 NA TRBD1 CASSRGTGGFTEAFF TGTGCCAGCAGCCGCGGGACAGGGGGGTTCACTGAAGCTTTCTTT
TRBJ1-1 TRBV29-1 NA NA CSTVGGTNTEAFF TGCAGCACCGTCGGGGGGACGAACACTGAAGCTTTCTTT
TRBJ2-3 TRBV15 NA NA CATSRDAEGTDTQYF TGTGCCACCAGCAGAGATGCGGAGGGCACAGATACGCAGTATTTT
TRBJ2-7 TRBV5-5 NA TRBD1 CASSFGTGDRYEQYF TGTGCCAGCAGCTTCGGGACAGGGGACCGCTACGAGCAGTACTTC
TRBJ1-2 TRBV2 NA NA CASSRQVGYTF TGTGCCAGCAGTAGACAGGTTGGCTACACCTTC
TRBJ2-5 TRBV7-7 NA TRBD1 CASSLARQGETQYF TGTGCTAGCAGCTTAGCCAGACAGGGCGAGACCCAGTACTTC
TRBJ1-4 TRBV7-2 NA TRBD1 CASSIKRRGRDTNEKLFF TGTGCCAGCAGTATTAAACGAAGGGGGCGCGATACTAATGAAAAACTGTTTTTT
TRBJ1-1 TRBV13 NA NA CASSKLIGWVITEAFF TGTGCCAGCAGCAAACTTATCGGGTGGGTGATCACTGAAGCTTTCTTT
TRBJ1-4 TRBV18 NA TRBD1 CASSLDWDRLNEKLFF TGTGCCAGCTCACTAGATTGGGACAGACTTAATGAAAAACTGTTTTTT
TRBJ1-4 TRBV11-3 NA NA CASSSGEKLFF TGTGCCAGCAGCTCGGGTGAAAAACTGTTTTTT
TRBJ2-1 TRBV7-2 NA TRBD2 CASSSGLADNEQFF TGTGCCAGCAGCTCGGGACTAGCGGACAATGAGCAGTTCTTC
TRBJ1-2 TRBV2 NA NA CASKPTAYGYTF TGTGCCAGCAAGCCGACAGCCTATGGCTACACCTTC
TRBJ2-7 TRBV4-2 NA NA CASSQDPRDYEQYF TGTGCCAGCAGCCAAGATCCCAGGGACTACGAGCAGTACTTC
TRBJ1-3 TRBV7-9 NA NA CASSERRGISGNTIYF TGTGCCAGCAGCGAAAGACGGGGGATCTCTGGAAACACCATATATTTT
TRBJ2-7 TRBV28 NA NA CASSFGSSYEQYF TGTGCCAGCAGTTTTGGGAGCTCCTACGAGCAGTACTTC
TRBJ1-2 TRBV18 NA NA CASSARTDGYTF TGTGCCAGCTCAGCGAGGACAGATGGCTACACCTTC
TRBJ2-2 TRBV5-1 NA TRBD2 CASSRGKLAANTGELFF TGCGCCAGCAGCCGAGGTAAACTAGCGGCGAACACCGGGGAGCTGTTTTTT
TRBJ2-1 TRBV6-1 NA TRBD2 CASSELSGGPNEQFF TGTGCCAGCAGTGAACTCTCGGGGGGGCCTAATGAGCAGTTCTTC
TRBJ1-2 TRBV2 NA NA CASSEGGLEGNYGYTF TGTGCCAGCAGTGAAGGGGGACTAGAGGGCAACTATGGCTACACCTTC
TRBJ2-3 TRBV14 NA NA CASSRGAGTDTQYF TGTGCCAGCAGCCGTGGAGCGGGCACAGATACGCAGTATTTT
TRBJ1-3 TRBV7-6 few NA CASSLRENSGNTIYF TGTGCCAGCAGTCTAAGAGAAAACTCTGGAAACACCATATATTTT
TRBJ2-1 TRBV6-4 NA NA CASQAVNEQFF TGTGCCAGCCAAGCGGTGAATGAGCAGTTCTTC
TRBJ2-5 TRBV30 once NA CAWTKASRQETQYF TGTGCCTGGACTAAGGCTAGCCGCCAAGAGACCCAGTACTTC
TRBJ2-7 TRBV19 NA TRBD1 CASSLGTGGYEQYF TGTGCCAGTAGTCTAGGGACAGGGGGCTACGAGCAGTACTTC
TRBJ2-7 TRBV27 NA TRBD1 CASSSGTGYEQYF TGTGCCAGCAGTTCTGGGACAGGGTACGAGCAGTACTTC